This TCR beta chain was sequenced in a study of blood T cell repertoires in COVID-19. The CDR3 has 21 residues. From germline, CDR1 is KGHSH and CDR2 LQKENI. V gave up 6 bases and J gave up 0 bases; unmatched junction bases: 19. The assay was immunoSEQ multiplex PCR, and TCRdb's table has in-frame clones only and misses some. The sample yields approximately 160,000 clones, 90% seen once. Sequencing was performed on peripheral blood. The sequence came from a man over 45 with acute or convalescent COVID-19. The chain couples TRBV18 to TRBJ2-1, with TRBD2 matching over 11 bases. CDR3 DNA: TGTGCCAGCTCCCCCTTAGTCTCTTCTAGCGGGGGGTGGAGCTCCTACAATGAGCAGTTCTTC. This encodes CASSPLVSSSGGWSSYNEQFF.